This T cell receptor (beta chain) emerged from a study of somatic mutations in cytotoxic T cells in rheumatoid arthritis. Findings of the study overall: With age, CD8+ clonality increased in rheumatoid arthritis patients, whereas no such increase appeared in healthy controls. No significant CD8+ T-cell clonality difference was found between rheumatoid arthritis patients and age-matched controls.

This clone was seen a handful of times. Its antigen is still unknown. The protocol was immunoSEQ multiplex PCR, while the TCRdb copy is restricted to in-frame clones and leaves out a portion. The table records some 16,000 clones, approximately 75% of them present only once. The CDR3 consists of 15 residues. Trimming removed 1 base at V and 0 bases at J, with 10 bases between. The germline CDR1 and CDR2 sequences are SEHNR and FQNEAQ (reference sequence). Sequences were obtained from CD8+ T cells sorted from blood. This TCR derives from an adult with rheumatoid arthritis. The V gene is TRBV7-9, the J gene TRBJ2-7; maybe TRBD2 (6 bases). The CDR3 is CASSLGGGSSYEQYF. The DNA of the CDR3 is TGTGCCAGCAGCTTAGGTGGGGGGAGCTCCTACGAGCAGTACTTC.